This note documents a single T cell receptor (beta chain) sequence. Its antigen is still unknown. No qualities accompany the bases; no much larger clone lies one base away. This sample is part of a study of blood T cell repertoires in COVID-19 (dated by TCRdb to the early 2020s). Looking at the study overall: Samples covering the acute and convalescent phases of COVID-19 were provided by collaborators in the United States, Italy and Spain. The material from the prospective study consisted of cDNA or gDNA derived from T cells, B-cell-depleted T cells, or PBMCs. The dataset comprised deeply sampled blood TCRbeta repertoires from subjects exposed to, actively infected with, or recovered from COVID-19. The repertoires were released in a freely available public database intended as a resource for research on the immune response to SARS-CoV-2. Samples were obtained from the ongoing ImmuneRACE study (first 160 participants) and from 1,000 to 1,500 subjects provided by 6 global collaborators. A de-identified subject ID, COVID-19 status, age in years and sex were almost always included in the sample metadata. HLA class I and class II types, where available, came from metadata supplied by the sample provider rather than from assay-based typing. What the study reported, not specific to this receptor: How much clinical and demographic metadata was included differed by source and by participant, and the metadata was provided uncurated.

V trim: 4 bases; J trim: 4 bases; unmatched bases: 4. From the cysteine up to the phenylalanine, the CDR3 has a length of 13 residues. Only the CDR3 part of the read is kept: 39 bases, read in frame from the first base. The germline V gene (reference sequence) provides CDR1 LGHDT and CDR2 YNNKEL. TCRbeta CDR3 regions were amplified from genomic DNA using the immunoSEQ Assay, a bias-controlled multiplex PCR. The paper's data handling went like this. The number of nucleated cells in each sample was estimated by amplification of reference gene primers within the assay. Sequence reads were collapsed and filtered to measure the absolute abundance of every unique TCRbeta CDR3 rearrangement. Productive Simpson clonality was computed per sample as the square root of Simpson's diversity index over productive rearrangements. TCRdb obtained this table from immuneACCESS and retained in-frame rearrangements with V and J assigned. These tables miss some clones; where compared with another copy, unresolved V genes account for less than half of the shortfall, and the remainder is unexplained. The D gene and trimming were derived from the DNA, and the V and J assignments and clone size from that table. The table for this sample lists about 190,000 clones; 84% of them were counted only once. The ten largest make up about 5.1% of the sample.

Collaborating institutions collected whole blood in K2EDTA tubes following their own protocols. For TCRbeta analysis, collaborators shipped samples as frozen whole blood, isolated PBMCs, or DNA extracted from either of those sample types. The chain links TRBV3-1 (or the pseudogene TRBV3-2) with TRBJ2-7, with TRBD2 matching 7 junction bases. The clonotype originates from a woman aged 65 to 85 with active or convalescent COVID-19. The sample was peripheral blood. The DNA reads as follows: TGTGCCAGCAGCCCGGGACTACGTTACGAGCAGTACTTC. Translated, it reads CASSPGLRYEQYF.